These 22 T cell receptor beta chains originate from one sample sequenced in a study of blood T cell repertoires in COVID-19. Here immunoSEQ multiplex PCR was the method, and the copy in TCRdb shows in-frame clones only, minus some. The table records roughly 150,000 clones, roughly 84% of them present only once. The sequencing sample was made of PBMCs or T cells enriched from blood (not recorded which). The receptors derive from a man aged 70-80 years who had been exposed to COVID-19.

The chain combines TRBV6-5 with TRBJ2-7; 9 nucleotides match TRBD1. CDR3 length: 13 residues. Trimming cost V 6 bases and J 3 bases; bases outside gene matches: 3. The germline gives CDR1 MNHEY, CDR2 SVGAGI. The DNA for the CDR3 is TGTGCCAGCAGGGGGACAGGGTTCTACGAGCAGTACTTC. It yields the protein CASRGTGFYEQYF.

The V gene is TRBV7-8, the J gene TRBJ2-7; a possible D gene is TRBD2 (6 bases). This CDR3 region has 15 residues. Germline CDR1 and CDR2: SGHVS and FQNEAQ. Trimming stripped 5 bases from V and 0 bases from J, with 14 bases between. The CDR3 sequence is CASSLGSAGSYEQYF. DNA of the CDR3: TGTGCCAGCAGCCTCGGGAGCGCGGGCTCCTACGAGCAGTACTTC.

This clone was detected once. The chain combines TRBV30 with TRBJ1-3; tentatively, D is TRBD1 (5 bases). Germline CDR1 reads GTSNPN; CDR2 reads SVGIG (reference sequence). There are 13 residues in the CDR3. V shed 5 bases and J shed 0 bases, with 8 bases lying between them. The CDR3 here is CAWSGPSGNTIYF. The CDR3 bases are TGTGCCTGGTCAGGGCCCTCTGGAAACACCATATATTTT.

V gene TRBV28 combines with J gene TRBJ2-5; D is undetermined. The V gene's germline CDR1 is MDHEN and CDR2 SYDVKM. The ends were cut back, 1 base at V and 1 base at J, with 7 bases in the middle. The CDR3 contains 14 residues. The CDR3 here is CASSLSNSQETQYF. The CDR3 DNA reads as TGTGCCAGCAGTTTATCGAACAGCCAAGAGACCCAGTACTTC.

The chain has TRBV29-1 and TRBJ2-1; 8 bases are shared with TRBD1. J was trimmed by 2 bases and V by 3 bases; bases with no gene match: 3. Germline V gene data show CDR1 as SQVTM and CDR2 as ANQGSEA. This CDR3 has 14 amino acids. The CDR3 DNA sequence: TGCAGCGTTGAGGAGGACAGGGCCTACAATGAGCAGTTCTTC. The encoded protein is CSVEEDRAYNEQFF.

V and J are TRBV28 and TRBJ2-7, with 12 bases matching TRBD2. The germline V gene encodes CDR1 MDHEN and CDR2 SYDVKM. Germline trimming cut 5 bases from V and 6 bases from J; bases unmatched to any gene: 8. The CDR3 spans 15 residues. CDR3 residues: CASSTQTSGRSEQYF. The CDR3, as DNA: TGTGCCAGCAGTACCCAGACTAGCGGGAGAAGCGAGCAGTACTTC.

This chain connects TRBV30 to TRBJ1-1; no reliable D call. V lost 2 bases, J lost 1 base, and 8 bases lay in between. CDR3 length: 13 residues. Per the germline V gene, CDR1 is GTSNPN and CDR2 is SVGIG (reference sequence). CDR3 DNA: TGTGCCTGGAGTCGCACAGCGAACACTGAAGCTTTCTTT. Residues: CAWSRTANTEAFF.

This sequence joins TRBV29-1 and TRBJ2-3, with D possibly matching TRBD1 (6 bases). Trimming removed 6 bases from V and 0 bases from J, with 10 bases in between. This CDR3 is 13 amino acids long. Germline assignment: CDR1 SQVTM and CDR2 ANQGSEA. The chain's CDR3 is CSVGADSTDTQYF. DNA for the CDR3: TGCAGCGTGGGGGCAGATAGCACAGATACGCAGTATTTT.

The table lists this clone with a count of one. The gene calls are TRBV10-1 and TRBJ2-1; TRBD1 matches 8 bases. Trimming cost V 6 bases and J 4 bases; bases outside gene matches: 11. CDR3 size: 16 residues. CDR1 and CDR2 (germline): WNHNN, SYGVQD (reference sequence). This chain's CDR3 is CASSHLGQGTYNEQFF. The CDR3 nucleotides are TGCGCCAGCAGCCACCTCGGACAGGGAACTTACAATGAGCAGTTCTTC.

The chain joins TRBV5-1 to TRBJ2-2, with D possibly matching TRBD2 (5 bases). V lost 1 base and J 0 bases, leaving 7 bases between the germline ends. Germline CDR1 and CDR2: SGHRS and YFSETQ. The CDR3 has 15 amino acids. The CDR3 region is CASSLQLANTGELFF. The CDR3 DNA reads as TGCGCCAGCAGCTTGCAACTAGCGAACACCGGGGAGCTGTTTTTT.

V gene TRBV25-1 combines with J gene TRBJ1-1; D is ambiguous. V gave up 6 bases and J gave up 0 bases, with 8 bases separating them. The CDR3 extends over 13 amino acids. The germline V gene has CDR1 MGHDK and CDR2 SYGVNS. The CDR3 loop is CASSTEMNTEAFF. The CDR3 DNA follows: TGTGCCAGCAGCACAGAGATGAACACTGAAGCTTTCTTT.

This clone came up a few times. The CDR3 DNA sequence: TGTGCCAGCAGCTTGGGCGTTTCAGGGGTGAGTCAGCCCCAGCATTTT. This sequence encodes CASSLGVSGVSQPQHF. The chain employs TRBV7-2 and TRBJ1-5; the D gene is possibly TRBD1 (6 bases). Germline CDR1 is SGHTA and CDR2 is FQGNSA. This CDR3 has 16 amino acids. Trimming left V 3 bases short and J 6 bases short, with 18 bases between.

In its sample, this clone was seen a few times. This chain joins TRBV5-1 and TRBJ2-1; weak D call: TRBD2 (6 bases). The CDR3 length is 12 residues. Looked up from germline, CDR1 is SGHRS and CDR2 is YFSETQ. V lost 3 bases and J lost 6, with 7 bases in between. CDR3 loop: CASSSGGNEQFF. CDR3 DNA sequence: TGCGCCAGCAGCTCCGGGGGCAATGAGCAGTTCTTC.

The rearrangement links TRBV5-1 to TRBJ2-1, with 8 bases that match TRBD2. This CDR3 has 17 residues. V was pared by 4 bases and J by 3 bases, with 12 bases of the junction left unmatched. Germline CDR1 and CDR2: SGHRS and YFSETQ. Written as DNA, the CDR3 is TGCGCCAGCAGCCCTTCCCTAGCGGGTTTCTACTACAATGAGCAGTTCTTC. Its protein is CASSPSLAGFYYNEQFF. Variable domain in full (rest from reference TRBV5-1 and TRBJ2-1): KAGVTQTPRYLIKTRGQQVTLSCSPISGHRSVSWYQQTPGQGLQFLFEYFSETQRNKGNFPGRFSGRQFSNSRSEMNVSTLELGDSALYLCASSPSLAGFYYNEQFFGPGTRLTVL.

The chain is built from TRBV2 and TRBJ2-4, with a weak D call TRBD1 (5 bases). V lost 8 bases, J lost 0 bases, and 14 bases lay in between. This CDR3 comprises 15 residues. Germline CDR1 reads SNHLY; CDR2 reads FYNNEI. The CDR3: CASAPRQGAKNIQYF. CDR3 coding DNA: TGTGCCAGCGCTCCAAGGCAGGGAGCCAAAAACATTCAGTACTTC. The full variable domain, completed using reference TRBV2 and TRBJ2-4, is EPEVTQTPSHQVTQMGQEVILRCVPISNHLYFYWYRQILGQKVEFLVSFYNNEISEKSEIFDDQFSVERPDGSNFTLKIRSTKLEDSAMYFCASAPRQGAKNIQYFGAGTRLSVL.

This rearrangement joins TRBV13 to TRBJ2-2, with D perhaps TRBD2 (5 bases). The V gene lost 0 bases and the J gene lost 4 bases, with 9 bases spanning the gap. There are 15 residues in the CDR3. Germline V gene data show CDR1 as PRHDT and CDR2 as FYEKMQ (reference sequence). The CDR3 nucleotides are TGTGCCAGCAGCTTAGGGGAGGTATCCACCGGGGAGCTGTTTTTT. This codes for CASSLGEVSTGELFF. The full variable domain, rest sourced from reference TRBV13 and TRBJ2-2, is AAGVIQSPRHLIKEKRETATLKCYPIPRHDTVYWYQQGPGQDPQFLISFYEKMQSDKGSIPDRFSAQQFSDYHSELNMSSLELGDSALYFCASSLGEVSTGELFFGEGSRLTVL.

The chain links TRBV13 to TRBJ2-7; D unresolved. The CDR3 covers 14 residues. The ends were cut back, 1 base at V and 0 bases at J, with 7 bases in the middle. Germline CDR1 is PRHDT and CDR2 is FYEKMQ (reference sequence). CDR3 nucleotide sequence: TGTGCCAGCAGCTTAGCCCAGTACTCCTACGAGCAGTACTTC. The encoded protein is CASSLAQYSYEQYF.

V usage is TRBV18 and J usage is TRBJ2-7; 8 bases map to TRBD2. Germline V gives CDR1 KGHSH, CDR2 LQKENI. The CDR3 covers 14 residues. After removal of 3 bases from V and 2 bases from J, the junction contained 3 bases not matched to a gene. CDR3 sequence reads: CASSPTSEAYEQYF. The CDR3 region has the DNA TGTGCCAGCTCACCGACTAGCGAGGCCTACGAGCAGTACTTC.

The rearrangement uses TRBV2 and TRBJ2-1, with 8 bases lining up with TRBD2. The germline V gene encodes CDR1 SNHLY and CDR2 FYNNEI. The CDR3 runs 14 residues. Germline trimming cut 3 bases from V and 9 bases from J; bases unmatched to any gene: 7. CDR3 nucleotide sequence: TGTGCCAGCAGTGATAACCGGGAGGGCCCTGAGCAGTTCTTC. Its protein product is CASSDNREGPEQFF.

The V and J genes are TRBV7-9 and TRBJ2-5, with D uncertain. The CDR3 contains 13 residues. Germline values: CDR1 SEHNR, CDR2 FQNEAQ (reference sequence). Trimming stripped 3 bases from V and 1 base from J, with 6 bases between. The CDR3 here is CASSFEVQETQYF. The CDR3 DNA reads as TGTGCCAGCAGCTTTGAGGTCCAAGAGACCCAGTACTTC.

The rearrangement joins TRBV19 to TRBJ2-7, with 9 bases fitting TRBD1. Germline V gene sequence: CDR1 LNHDA, CDR2 SQIVND (reference sequence). Losses at the gene ends were 5 bases for V and 3 bases for J; bases not matched to a gene: 2. This CDR3 has 13 amino acids. The CDR3 protein is CASSGQGSYEQYF. The CDR3 region has the DNA TGTGCCAGTAGTGGACAGGGGAGCTACGAGCAGTACTTC.

The V and J genes are TRBV7-2 and TRBJ1-1; D is perhaps TRBD1 (5 bases). Germline V lookup: CDR1 SGHTA, CDR2 FQGNSA. The CDR3 contains 12 residues. V was pared by 3 bases and J by 6 bases, with 8 bases between. The CDR3, as DNA: TGTGCCAGCAGCTTCCAGGGTTCTGAAGCTTTCTTT. Protein sequence: CASSFQGSEAFF.